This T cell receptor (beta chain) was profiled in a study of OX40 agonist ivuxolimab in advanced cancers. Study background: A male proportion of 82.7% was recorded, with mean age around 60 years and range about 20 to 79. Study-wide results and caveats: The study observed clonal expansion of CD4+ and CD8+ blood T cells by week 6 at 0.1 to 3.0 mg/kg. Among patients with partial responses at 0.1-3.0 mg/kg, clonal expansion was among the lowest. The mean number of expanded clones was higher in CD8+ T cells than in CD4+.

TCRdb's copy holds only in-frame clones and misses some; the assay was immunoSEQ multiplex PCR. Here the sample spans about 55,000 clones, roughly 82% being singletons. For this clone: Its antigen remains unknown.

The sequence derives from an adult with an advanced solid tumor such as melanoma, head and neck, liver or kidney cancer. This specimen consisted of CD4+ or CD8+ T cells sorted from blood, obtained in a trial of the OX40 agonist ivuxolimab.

DNA of the CDR3: TGTGCCAGCAGTGAAGCGCTAGGAGGCCGTCCCTACGAGCAGTACTTC. This translates into CASSEALGGRPYEQYF. The V call is TRBV6-1, the J call TRBJ2-7, with D perhaps TRBD2 (5 bases). CDR1 and CDR2 (germline): MNHNS, SASEGT. The length of the CDR3 is 16 residues. The V gene lost 0 bases and the J gene lost 2 bases, with 14 bases spanning the gap.